The sequence of this T cell receptor (beta chain) was determined in a study of cytomegalovirus exposure and HLA in healthy donors. Overall study findings and caveats: In presence/absence analyses, roughly uniform sequencing depth across donors was assumed.

In the case of this clone: The antigen is not known.

CDR1 and CDR2 from the germline V gene are SGDLS and YYNGEE. The CDR3 loop spans 16 amino acids. V dropped 3 bases and J dropped 1; count of bases not matched to a gene: 8. A multiplex PCR was run with 60 Vbeta primers and 13 Jbeta primers. Per the authors' pipeline: A later analysis counted 80 million or so unique TCR beta chains, roughly 11 million shared. The repertoire was sequenced with immunoSEQ multiplex PCR; TCRdb's copy has only in-frame clones and lacks some. Clone size and the V and J calls come from that table; the DNA yielded D and trimming. The data hold roughly 110,000 clones, with approximately 79% observed a single time.

The chain links TRBV9 to TRBJ1-1; 8 bases align to TRBD1. The TCR comes from a man younger than 35 in good health and CMV-seronegative. Sequencing used PBMCs. CDR3 protein: CASSAAGTGSNTEAFF. The CDR3 DNA reads as TGTGCCAGCAGCGCCGCCGGGACAGGTTCGAACACTGAAGCTTTCTTT.